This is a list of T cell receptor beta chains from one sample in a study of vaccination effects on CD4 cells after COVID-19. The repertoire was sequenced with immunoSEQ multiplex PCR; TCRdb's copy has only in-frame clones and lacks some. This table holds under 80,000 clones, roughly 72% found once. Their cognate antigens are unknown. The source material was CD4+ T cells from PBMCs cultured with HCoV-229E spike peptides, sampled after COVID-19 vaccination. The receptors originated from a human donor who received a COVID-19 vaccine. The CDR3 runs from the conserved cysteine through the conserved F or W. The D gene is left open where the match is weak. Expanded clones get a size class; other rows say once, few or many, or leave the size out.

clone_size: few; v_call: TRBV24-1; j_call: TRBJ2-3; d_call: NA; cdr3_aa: CATSDSGQADTQYF; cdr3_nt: TGTGCCACCAGTGATTCCGGACAAGCAGATACGCAGTATTTT
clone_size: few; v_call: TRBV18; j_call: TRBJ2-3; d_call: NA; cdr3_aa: CASSPSEDTQYF; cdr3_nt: TGTGCCAGCTCACCAAGTGAGGATACGCAGTATTTT
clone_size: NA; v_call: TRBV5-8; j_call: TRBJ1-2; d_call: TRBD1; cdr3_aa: CASSSGWGQAPYGYTF; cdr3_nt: TGTGCCAGCAGCTCGGGGTGGGGACAGGCGCCCTATGGCTACACCTTC
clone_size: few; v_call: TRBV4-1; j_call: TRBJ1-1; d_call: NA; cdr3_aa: CASSQPGRGKVLFF; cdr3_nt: TGCGCCAGCAGCCAACCCGGGCGGGGGAAGGTTTTGTTCTTT
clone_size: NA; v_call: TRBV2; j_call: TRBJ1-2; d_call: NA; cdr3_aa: CASSEGRDHGYTF; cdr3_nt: TGTGCCAGCAGTGAAGGCAGGGACCATGGCTACACCTTC
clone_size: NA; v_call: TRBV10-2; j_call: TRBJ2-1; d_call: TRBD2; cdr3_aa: CASRASGGNNEQFF; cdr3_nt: TGCGCCAGCAGGGCTAGCGGGGGGAACAATGAGCAGTTCTTC
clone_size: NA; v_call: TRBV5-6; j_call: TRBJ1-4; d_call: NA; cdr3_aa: CASSLRRTSEKLFF; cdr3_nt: TGTGCCAGCAGCTTGAGGCGGACCTCGGAAAAACTGTTTTTT
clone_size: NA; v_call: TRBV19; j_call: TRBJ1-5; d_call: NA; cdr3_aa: CASSVERGRDNQPQHF; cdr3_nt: TGTGCCAGTAGTGTCGAACGGGGGCGCGACAATCAGCCCCAGCATTTT
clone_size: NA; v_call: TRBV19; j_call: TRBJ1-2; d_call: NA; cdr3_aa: CASSIGSTSGRSYGYTF; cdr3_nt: TGTGCCAGTAGTATAGGATCAACCTCAGGGAGGTCCTATGGCTACACCTTC
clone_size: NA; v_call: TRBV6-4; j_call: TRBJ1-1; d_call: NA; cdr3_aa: CASSDHLNTEAFF; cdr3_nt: TGTGCCAGCAGTGACCACCTGAACACTGAAGCTTTCTTT
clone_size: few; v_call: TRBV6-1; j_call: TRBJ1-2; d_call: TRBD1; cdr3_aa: CASSEGGGYRGIYGYTF; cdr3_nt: TGTGCCAGCAGTGAAGGCGGAGGTTACAGGGGCATCTATGGCTACACCTTC
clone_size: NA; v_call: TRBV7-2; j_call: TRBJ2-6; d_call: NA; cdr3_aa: CASSLRGVSGANVLTF; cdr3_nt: TGTGCCAGCAGCTTAAGAGGGGTCTCTGGGGCCAACGTCCTGACTTTC
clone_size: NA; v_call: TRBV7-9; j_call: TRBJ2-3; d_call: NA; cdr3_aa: CASSLNRQRSTDTQYF; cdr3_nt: TGTGCCAGCAGCTTAAATCGACAGAGAAGCACAGATACGCAGTATTTT
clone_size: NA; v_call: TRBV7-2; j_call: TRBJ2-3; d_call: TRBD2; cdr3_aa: CASSLRAGKTDTQYF; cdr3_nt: TGTGCCAGCAGCTTACGAGCGGGGAAAACAGATACGCAGTATTTT
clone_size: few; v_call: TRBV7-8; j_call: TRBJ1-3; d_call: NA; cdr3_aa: CASSPTGIHSGNTIYF; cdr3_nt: TGTGCCAGCAGCCCGACAGGAATTCACTCTGGAAACACCATATATTTT
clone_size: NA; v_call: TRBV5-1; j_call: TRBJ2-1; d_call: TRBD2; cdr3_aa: CASSQSGGAWNEQFF; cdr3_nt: TGCGCCAGCAGCCAAAGCGGGGGGGCCTGGAATGAGCAGTTCTTC
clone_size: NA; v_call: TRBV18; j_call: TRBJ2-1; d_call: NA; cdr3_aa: CASSPRGGASSYNEQFF; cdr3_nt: TGTGCCAGCTCACCGAGAGGCGGGGCGAGCTCCTACAATGAGCAGTTCTTC